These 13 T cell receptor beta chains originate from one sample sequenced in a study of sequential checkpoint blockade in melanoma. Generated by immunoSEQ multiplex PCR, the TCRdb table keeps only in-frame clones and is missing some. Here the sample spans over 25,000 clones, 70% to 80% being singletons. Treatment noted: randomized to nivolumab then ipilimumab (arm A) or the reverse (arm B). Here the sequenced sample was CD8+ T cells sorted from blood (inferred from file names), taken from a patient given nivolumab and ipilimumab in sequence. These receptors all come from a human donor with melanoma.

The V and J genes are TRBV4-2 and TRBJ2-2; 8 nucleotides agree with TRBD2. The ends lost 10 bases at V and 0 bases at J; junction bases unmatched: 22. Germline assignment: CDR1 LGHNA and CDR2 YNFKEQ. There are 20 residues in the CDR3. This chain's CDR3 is CANSPGAGGTTDSNTGELFF. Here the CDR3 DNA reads TGTGCCAACTCTCCGGGGGCGGGGGGCACCACAGACTCGAACACCGGGGAGCTGTTTTTT.

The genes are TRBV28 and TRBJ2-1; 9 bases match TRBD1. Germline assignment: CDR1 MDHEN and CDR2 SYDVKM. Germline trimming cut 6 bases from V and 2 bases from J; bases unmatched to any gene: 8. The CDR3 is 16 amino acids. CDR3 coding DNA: TGTGCCAGCAGCATAGGGACAGGGCACACCTACAATGAGCAGTTCTTC. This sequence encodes CASSIGTGHTYNEQFF.

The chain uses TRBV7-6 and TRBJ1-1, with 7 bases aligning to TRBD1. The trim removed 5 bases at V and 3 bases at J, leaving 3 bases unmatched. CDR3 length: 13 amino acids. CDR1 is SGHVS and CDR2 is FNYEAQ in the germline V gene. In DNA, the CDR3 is TGTGCCAGCAGCCAGGGGGATGACACTGAAGCTTTCTTT. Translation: CASSQGDDTEAFF.

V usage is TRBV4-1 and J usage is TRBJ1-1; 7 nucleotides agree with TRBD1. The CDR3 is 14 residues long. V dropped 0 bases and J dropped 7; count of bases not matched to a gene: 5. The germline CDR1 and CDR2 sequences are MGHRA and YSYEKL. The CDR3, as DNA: TGCGCCAGCAGCCAAGAGGACAGGAAGGGTGAAGCTTTCTTT. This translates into CASSQEDRKGEAFF.

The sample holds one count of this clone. The CDR3 sequence: CASSPNPGQGVFDEQYF. The CDR3 DNA is TGTGCCAGCAGCCCAAATCCGGGACAGGGGGTCTTCGACGAGCAGTACTTC. The chain couples TRBV13 to TRBJ2-7; TRBD1 matches at 11 bases. The CDR3 covers 17 residues. The V and J ends lost 5 bases and 5 bases, in that order; junction bases with no gene match: 14. Looked up from germline, CDR1 is PRHDT and CDR2 is FYEKMQ (reference sequence).

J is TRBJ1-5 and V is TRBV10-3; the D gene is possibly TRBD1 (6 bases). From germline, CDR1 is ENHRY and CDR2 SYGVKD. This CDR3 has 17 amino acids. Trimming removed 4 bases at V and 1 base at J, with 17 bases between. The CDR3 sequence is CAISGSLDRTSNQPQHF. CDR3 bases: TGTGCCATCAGTGGAAGCCTAGACAGGACAAGCAATCAGCCCCAGCATTTT.

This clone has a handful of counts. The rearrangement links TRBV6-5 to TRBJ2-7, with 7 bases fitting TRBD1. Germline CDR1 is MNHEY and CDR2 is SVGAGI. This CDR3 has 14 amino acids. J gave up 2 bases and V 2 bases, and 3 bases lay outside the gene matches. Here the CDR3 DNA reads TGTGCCAGCAGTTACAGAGACAGGGCCTACGAGCAGTACTTC. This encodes CASSYRDRAYEQYF.

The CDR3 DNA sequence: TGTGCCAGCAGCCATGGGACAGGGCCCTACGAGCAGTACTTC. It codes for CASSHGTGPYEQYF. The chain recombines TRBV14 with TRBJ2-5; 9 bases align to TRBD1. The closer fit of TRBJ2-7 to the DNA end suggests the J call may be wrong. This CDR3 is built from 14 residues. CDR1 SGHDN and CDR2 FVKESK come from the germline V gene.

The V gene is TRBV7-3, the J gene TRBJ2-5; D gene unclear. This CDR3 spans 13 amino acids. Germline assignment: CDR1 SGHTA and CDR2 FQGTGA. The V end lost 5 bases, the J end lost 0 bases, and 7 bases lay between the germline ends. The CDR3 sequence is CASSPGYQETQYF. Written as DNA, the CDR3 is TGTGCCAGCAGCCCAGGATACCAAGAGACCCAGTACTTC.

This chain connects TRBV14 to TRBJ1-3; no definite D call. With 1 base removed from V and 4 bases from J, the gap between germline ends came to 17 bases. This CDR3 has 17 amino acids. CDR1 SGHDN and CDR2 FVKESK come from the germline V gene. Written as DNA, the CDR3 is TGTGCCAGCAGCCAAGGGAAGAGGGAGCGATCAGGAAACACCATATATTTT. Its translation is CASSQGKRERSGNTIYF.

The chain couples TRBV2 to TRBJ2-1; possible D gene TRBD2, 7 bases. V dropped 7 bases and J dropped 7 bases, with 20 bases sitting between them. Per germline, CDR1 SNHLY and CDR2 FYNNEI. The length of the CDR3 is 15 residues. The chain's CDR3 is CASMRGGAWVNEQFF. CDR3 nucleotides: TGTGCCAGCATGAGGGGGGGTGCCTGGGTAAATGAGCAGTTCTTC.

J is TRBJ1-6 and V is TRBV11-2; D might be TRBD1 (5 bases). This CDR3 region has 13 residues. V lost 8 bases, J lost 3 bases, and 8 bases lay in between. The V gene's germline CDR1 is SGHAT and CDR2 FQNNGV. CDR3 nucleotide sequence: TGTGCCAGCGAAAGGGGCTATAATTCACCCCTCCACTTT. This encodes CASERGYNSPLHF.

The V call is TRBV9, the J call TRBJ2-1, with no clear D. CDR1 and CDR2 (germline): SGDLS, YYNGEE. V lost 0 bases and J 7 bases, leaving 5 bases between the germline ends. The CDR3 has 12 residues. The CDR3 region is CASSVGQNEQFF. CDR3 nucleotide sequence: TGTGCCAGCAGCGTAGGGCAAAATGAGCAGTTCTTC.